This T cell receptor beta chain was found in a study of beta chain features in type 1 diabetes. Overall study context: Cell yields, gender and age were comparable in patients and healthy donors.

The sequenced template was cDNA made from the entire isolated RNA. Data came from immunoSEQ multiplex PCR; TCRdb stores just in-frame clones and leaves some out. The sample lists roughly 250,000 clones, over 7.5% seen once, with 0.034% in the top ten. This clone was counted many times. As yet, its antigen is unknown. Stem cell-like memory, regulatory, central memory and naive CD4+ cells were sorted via CD45RO/CCR7/CD25/CD127/CD95/CD27. The CDR3 length is 16 residues. The germline V gene encodes CDR1 SGDLS and CDR2 YYNGEE. V gave up 2 bases and J gave up 2 bases, with 15 bases separating them. Study conclusions and caveats: The analysis here could not establish whether HLA type shapes TCRB rearrangement.

Sample: naive CD4+ T cells from blood. The sequence derives from a woman aged 18-29 years in good health. V gene TRBV9 combines with J gene TRBJ2-3; maybe TRBD1 (5 bases). CDR3 sequence: CASSVLPPGYTDTQYF. The CDR3 bases are TGTGCCAGCAGCGTCCTCCCACCAGGGTACACAGATACGCAGTATTTT.